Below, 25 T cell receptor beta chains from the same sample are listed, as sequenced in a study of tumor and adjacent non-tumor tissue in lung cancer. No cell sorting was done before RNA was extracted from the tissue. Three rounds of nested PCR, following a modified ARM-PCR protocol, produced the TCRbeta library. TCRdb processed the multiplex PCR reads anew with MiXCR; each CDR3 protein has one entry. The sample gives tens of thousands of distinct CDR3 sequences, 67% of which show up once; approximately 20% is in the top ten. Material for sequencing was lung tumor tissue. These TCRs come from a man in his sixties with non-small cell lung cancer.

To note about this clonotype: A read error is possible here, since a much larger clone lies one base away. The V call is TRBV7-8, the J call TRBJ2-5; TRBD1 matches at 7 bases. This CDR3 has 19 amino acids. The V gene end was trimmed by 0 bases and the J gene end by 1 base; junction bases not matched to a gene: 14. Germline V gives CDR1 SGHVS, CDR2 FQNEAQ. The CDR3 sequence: CASSLAPSGTVVIQETQYF. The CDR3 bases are TGTGCCAGCAGCTTAGCCCCTTCCGGGACAGTGGTGATCCAAGAGACCCAGTACTTC.

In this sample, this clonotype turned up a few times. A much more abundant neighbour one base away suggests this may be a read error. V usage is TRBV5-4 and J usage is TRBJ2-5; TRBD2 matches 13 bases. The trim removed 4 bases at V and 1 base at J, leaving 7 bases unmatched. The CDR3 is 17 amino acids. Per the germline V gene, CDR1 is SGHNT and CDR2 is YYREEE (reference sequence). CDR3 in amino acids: CASSPGGLAGPQETQYF. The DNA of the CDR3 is TGTGCCAGCAGCCCAGGGGGACTAGCGGGGCCCCAAGAGACCCAGTACTTC.

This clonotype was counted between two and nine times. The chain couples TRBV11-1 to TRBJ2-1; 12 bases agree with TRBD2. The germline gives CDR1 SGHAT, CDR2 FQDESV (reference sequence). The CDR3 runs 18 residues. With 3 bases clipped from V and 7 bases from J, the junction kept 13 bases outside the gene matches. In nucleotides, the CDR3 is TGTGCCAGCAGCTTGATGGTAAGAACTAGCGGGAGGCCGAATGAGCAGTTCTTC. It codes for CASSLMVRTSGRPNEQFF.

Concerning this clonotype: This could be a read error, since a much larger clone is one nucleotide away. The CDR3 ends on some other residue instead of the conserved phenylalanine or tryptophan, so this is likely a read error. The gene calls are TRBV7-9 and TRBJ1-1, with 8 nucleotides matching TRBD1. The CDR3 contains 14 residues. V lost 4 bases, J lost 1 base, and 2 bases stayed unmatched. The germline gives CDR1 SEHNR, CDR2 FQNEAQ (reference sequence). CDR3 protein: CASSSQGANTEAFL. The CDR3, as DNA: TGTGCCAGCAGCTCCCAGGGGGCGAACACTGAAGCTTTCCTT.

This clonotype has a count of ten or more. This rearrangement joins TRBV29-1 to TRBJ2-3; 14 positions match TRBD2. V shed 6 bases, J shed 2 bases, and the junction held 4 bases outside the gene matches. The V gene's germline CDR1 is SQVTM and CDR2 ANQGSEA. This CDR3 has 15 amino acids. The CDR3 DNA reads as TGCAGCGTCGGGGGACTAGCGGGAGTCACAGATACGCAGTATTTT. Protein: CSVGGLAGVTDTQYF.

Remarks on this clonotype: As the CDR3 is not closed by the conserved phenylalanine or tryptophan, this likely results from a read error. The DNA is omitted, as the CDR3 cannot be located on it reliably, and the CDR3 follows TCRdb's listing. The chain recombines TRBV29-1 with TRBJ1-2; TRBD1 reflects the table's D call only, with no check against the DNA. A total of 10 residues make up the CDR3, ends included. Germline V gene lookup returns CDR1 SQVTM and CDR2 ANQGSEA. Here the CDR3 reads CSADREGYNL.

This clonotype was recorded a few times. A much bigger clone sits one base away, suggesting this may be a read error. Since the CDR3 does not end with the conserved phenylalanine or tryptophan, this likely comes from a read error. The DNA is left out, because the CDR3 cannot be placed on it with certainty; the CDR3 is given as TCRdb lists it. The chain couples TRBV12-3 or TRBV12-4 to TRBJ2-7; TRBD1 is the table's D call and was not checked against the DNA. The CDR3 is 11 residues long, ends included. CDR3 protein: CASSLDRGRHI.

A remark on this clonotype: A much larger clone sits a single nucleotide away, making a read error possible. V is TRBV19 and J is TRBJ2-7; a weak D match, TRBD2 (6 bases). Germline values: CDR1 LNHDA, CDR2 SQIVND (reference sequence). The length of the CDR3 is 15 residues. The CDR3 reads CVSSALDGSTYEQYF. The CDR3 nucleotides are TGTGTCAGTAGTGCCCTAGACGGGAGTACCTACGAGCAGTACTTC. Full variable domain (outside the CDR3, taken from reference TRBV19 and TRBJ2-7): DGGITQSPKYLFRKEGQNVTLSCEQNLNHDAMYWYRQDPGQGLRLIYYSQIVNDFQKGDIAEGYSVSREKKESFPLTVTSAQKNPTAFYLCVSSALDGSTYEQYFGPGTRLTVT.

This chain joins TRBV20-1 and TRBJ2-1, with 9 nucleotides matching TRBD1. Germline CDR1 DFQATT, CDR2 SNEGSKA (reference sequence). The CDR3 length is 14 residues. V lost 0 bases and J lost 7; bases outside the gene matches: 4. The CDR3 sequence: CSARDQTGGNEQFF. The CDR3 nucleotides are TGCAGTGCTAGAGATCAGACAGGGGGGAATGAGCAGTTCTTC.

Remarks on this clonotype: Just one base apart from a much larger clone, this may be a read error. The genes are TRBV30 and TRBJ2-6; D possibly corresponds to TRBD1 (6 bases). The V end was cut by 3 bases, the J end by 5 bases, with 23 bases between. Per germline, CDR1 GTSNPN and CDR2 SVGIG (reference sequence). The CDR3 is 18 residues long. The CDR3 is CAWRALGTQAGWANVLTF. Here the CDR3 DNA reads TGTGCCTGGAGGGCACTAGGGACACAAGCCGGCTGGGCCAACGTCCTGACTTTC.

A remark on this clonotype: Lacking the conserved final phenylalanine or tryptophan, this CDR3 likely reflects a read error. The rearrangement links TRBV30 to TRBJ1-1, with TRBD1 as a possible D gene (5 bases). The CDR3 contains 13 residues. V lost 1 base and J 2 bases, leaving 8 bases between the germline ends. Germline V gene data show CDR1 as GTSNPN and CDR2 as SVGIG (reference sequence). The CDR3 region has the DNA TGTGCCTGGAGTGGGGGCGGAAACACTGAAGCTTTCTCT. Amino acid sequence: CAWSGGGNTEAFS.

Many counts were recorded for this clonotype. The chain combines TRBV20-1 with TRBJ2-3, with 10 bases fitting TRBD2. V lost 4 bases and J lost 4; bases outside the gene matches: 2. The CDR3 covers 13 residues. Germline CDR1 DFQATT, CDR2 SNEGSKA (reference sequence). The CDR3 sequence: CSAKTSGSDTQYF. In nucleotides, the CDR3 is TGCAGTGCTAAGACTAGCGGGTCAGATACGCAGTATTTT.

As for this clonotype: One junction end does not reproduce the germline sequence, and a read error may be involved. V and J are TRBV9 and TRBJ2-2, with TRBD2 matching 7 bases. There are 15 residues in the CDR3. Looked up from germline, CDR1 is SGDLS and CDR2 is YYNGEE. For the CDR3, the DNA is TGTGCCAGCATCCCGGGACTAATAAACACCGGGGAGTTGTTTTTC. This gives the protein CASIPGLINTGELFF.

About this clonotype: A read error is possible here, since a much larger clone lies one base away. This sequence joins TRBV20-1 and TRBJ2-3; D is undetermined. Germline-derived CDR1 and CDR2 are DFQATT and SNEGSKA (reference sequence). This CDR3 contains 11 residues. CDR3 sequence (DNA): TGCCGTGCTAGAGTTGGGGATACGCAGTATTTT. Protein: CRARVGDTQYF.

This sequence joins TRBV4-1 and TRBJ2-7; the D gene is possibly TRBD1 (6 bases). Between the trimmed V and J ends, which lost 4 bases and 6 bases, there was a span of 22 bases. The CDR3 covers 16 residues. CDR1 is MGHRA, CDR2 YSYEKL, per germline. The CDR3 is CASSRDRDMGVGEQYF. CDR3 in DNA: TGCGCCAGCAGCCGAGATCGGGACATGGGTGTTGGCGAGCAGTACTTC.

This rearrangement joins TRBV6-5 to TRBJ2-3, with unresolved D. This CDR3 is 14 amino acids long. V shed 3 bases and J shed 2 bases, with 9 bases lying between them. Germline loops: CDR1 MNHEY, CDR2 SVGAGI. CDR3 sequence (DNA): TGTGCCAGCAGTTATGCGTCTACCACAGATACGCAGTATTTT. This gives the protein CASSYASTTDTQYF.

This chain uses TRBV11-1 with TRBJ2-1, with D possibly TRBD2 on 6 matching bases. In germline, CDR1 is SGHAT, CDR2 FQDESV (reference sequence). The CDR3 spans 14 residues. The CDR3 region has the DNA TGTGTCGGCAGCTTCATCGGGAGACAGTATGAGCAGTTCTTC. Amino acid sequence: CVGSFIGRQYEQFF.

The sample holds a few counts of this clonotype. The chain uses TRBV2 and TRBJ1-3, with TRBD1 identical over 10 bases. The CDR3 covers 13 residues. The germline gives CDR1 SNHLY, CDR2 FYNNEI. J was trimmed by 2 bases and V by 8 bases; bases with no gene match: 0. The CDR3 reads CASGQGAGNTIYF. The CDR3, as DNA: TGTGCCAGCGGACAGGGGGCTGGAAACACCATATATTTT.

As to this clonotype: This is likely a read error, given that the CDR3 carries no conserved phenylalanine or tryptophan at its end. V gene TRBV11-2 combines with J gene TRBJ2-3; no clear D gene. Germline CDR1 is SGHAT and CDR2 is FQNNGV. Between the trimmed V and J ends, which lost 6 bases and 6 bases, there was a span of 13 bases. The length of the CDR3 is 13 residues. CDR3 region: CASRVEGMDTQYS. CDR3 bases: TGTGCCAGCAGAGTCGAAGGGATGGATACGCAGTATTCT.

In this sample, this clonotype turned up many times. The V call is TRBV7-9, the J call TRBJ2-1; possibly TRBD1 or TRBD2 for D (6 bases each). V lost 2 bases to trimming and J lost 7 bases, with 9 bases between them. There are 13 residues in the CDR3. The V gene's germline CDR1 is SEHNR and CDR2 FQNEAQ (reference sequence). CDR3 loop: CASSLRGLNEQFF. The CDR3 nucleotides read TGTGCCAGCAGCTTACGGGGGCTGAATGAGCAGTTCTTC. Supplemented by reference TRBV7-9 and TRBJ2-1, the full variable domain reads DTGVSQNPRHKITKRGQNVTFRCDPISEHNRLYWYRQTLGQGPEFLTYFQNEAQLEKSRLLSDRFSAERPKGSFSTLEIQRTEQGDSAMYLCASSLRGLNEQFFGPGTRLTVL.

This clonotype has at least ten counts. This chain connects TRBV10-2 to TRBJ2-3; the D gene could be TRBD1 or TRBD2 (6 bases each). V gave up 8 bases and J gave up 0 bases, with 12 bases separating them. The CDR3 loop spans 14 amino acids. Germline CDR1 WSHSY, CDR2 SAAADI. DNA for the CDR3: TGCGCCAGCCTAGGGGGGTTCAGCACAGATACGCAGTATTTT. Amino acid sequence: CASLGGFSTDTQYF.

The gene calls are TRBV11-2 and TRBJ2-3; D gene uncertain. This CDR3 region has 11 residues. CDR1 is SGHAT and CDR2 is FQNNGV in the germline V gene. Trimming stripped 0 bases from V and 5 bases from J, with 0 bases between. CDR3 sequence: CASSLEDTQYF. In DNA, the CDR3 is TGTGCCAGCAGCTTAGAAGATACGCAGTATTTT.

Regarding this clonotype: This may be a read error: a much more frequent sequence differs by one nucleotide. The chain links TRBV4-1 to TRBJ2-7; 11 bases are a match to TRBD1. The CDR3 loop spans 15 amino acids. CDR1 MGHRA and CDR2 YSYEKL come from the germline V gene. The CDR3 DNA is TGCGCCAGCAACCAAGCGGGACAGGGGGCCTACGAGCAGTACTTC. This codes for CASNQAGQGAYEQYF.

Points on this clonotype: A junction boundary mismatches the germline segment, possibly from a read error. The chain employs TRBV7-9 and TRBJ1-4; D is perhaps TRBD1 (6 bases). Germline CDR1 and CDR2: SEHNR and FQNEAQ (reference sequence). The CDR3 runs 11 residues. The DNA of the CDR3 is TGTGCTAGCAGCATTTCAGGGCCAGGGGCGTTT. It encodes CASSISGPGAF. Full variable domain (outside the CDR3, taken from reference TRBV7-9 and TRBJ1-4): DTGVSQNPRHKITKRGQNVTFRCDPISEHNRLYWYRQTLGQGPEFLTYFQNEAQLEKSRLLSDRFSAERPKGSFSTLEIQRTEQGDSAMYLCASSISGPGAFGSGTQLSVL.

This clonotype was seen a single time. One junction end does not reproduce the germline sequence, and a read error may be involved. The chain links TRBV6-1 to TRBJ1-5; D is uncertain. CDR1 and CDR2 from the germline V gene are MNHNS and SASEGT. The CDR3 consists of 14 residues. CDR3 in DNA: TGCGCCAGCAGTTATTGGACCTCCAATCAGCCCCAGCATTTT. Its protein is CASSYWTSNQPQHF.